Following are 16 T cell receptor beta chains from one sample sequenced in a study of blood T cell repertoires in COVID-19. Produced via immunoSEQ multiplex PCR; TCRdb's table is partial and in-frame only. The sample lists approximately 38,000 clones; around 87% were seen once. The sample consisted of peripheral blood. These receptors all stem from a man aged 50 to 60 with active or convalescent COVID-19.

V is TRBV6-2 or TRBV6-3 and J is TRBJ1-1, with D perhaps TRBD1 (6 bases). Germline lookup yields CDR1 MNHEY and CDR2 SVGEGT. Trimming removed 2 bases at V and 3 bases at J, with 16 bases between. This CDR3 contains 16 residues. CDR3 coding DNA: TGTGCCAGCAGTTACACTGGGGCAGGGGCGGACACTGAAGCTTTCTTT. Its translation: CASSYTGAGADTEAFF.

The chain employs TRBV6-2 or TRBV6-3 and TRBJ1-6, with TRBD1 matching over 7 bases. CDR1 MNHEY and CDR2 SVGEGT come from the germline V gene. The CDR3 totals 16 residues. Trimming at V came to 0 bases and at J to 5 bases, leaving 4 bases not matched to a gene. The CDR3 protein is CASSYSTGLDNSPLHF. The CDR3 DNA reads TGTGCCAGCAGTTACTCGACAGGGCTGGATAATTCACCCCTCCACTTT.

This clone was observed a few times. This rearrangement joins TRBV29-1 to TRBJ2-3; D might be TRBD2 (6 bases). The V end was cut by 1 base, the J end by 5 bases, with 13 bases between. This CDR3 region has 14 residues. Germline V CDR1 and CDR2: SQVTM, ANQGSEA. CDR3 region: CSVEGRGSEDTQYF. Written as DNA, the CDR3 is TGCAGCGTTGAAGGGAGGGGTTCAGAAGATACGCAGTATTTT.

The chain combines TRBV5-4 with TRBJ1-6; TRBD1 aligns across 8 bases. After removal of 0 bases from V and 10 bases from J, the junction contained 3 bases not matched to a gene. The CDR3 is 14 amino acids. CDR1 and CDR2 from the germline V gene are SGHNT and YYREEE (reference sequence). Written as DNA, the CDR3 is TGTGCCAGCAGCTTGGACAGGGGGGAATCACCCCTCCACTTT. Residues: CASSLDRGESPLHF.

The chain uses TRBV30 and TRBJ2-7, with a possible D match to TRBD1 (5 bases). The CDR3 length is 12 residues. The V and J ends lost 5 bases and 9 bases respectively, with 17 bases between them. Germline CDR1 GTSNPN, CDR2 SVGIG (reference sequence). The CDR3 region has the DNA TGTGCCTGGGAGATGGGGCCTAGGGGGCAGTACTTC. Its protein is CAWEMGPRGQYF.

The chain is built from TRBV7-8 and TRBJ2-3, with D perhaps matching TRBD2 (6 bases). The CDR3 runs to 19 residues. Per germline, CDR1 SGHVS and CDR2 FQNEAQ. V gave up 3 bases and J gave up 0 bases, with 22 bases separating them. The CDR3 nucleotides read TGTGCCAGCAGCTTTATCCGGAGGGGCCGCCCCCCCAGCACAGATACGCAGTATTTT. Its protein is CASSFIRRGRPPSTDTQYF.

The gene calls are TRBV18 and TRBJ1-5; D unresolved. V lost 3 bases to trimming and J lost 5 bases, with 14 bases between them. The CDR3 spans 15 residues. Germline CDR1 and CDR2: KGHSH and LQKENI. CDR3 sequence: CASSPSNSFDQPQHF. The CDR3 DNA is TGTGCCAGCTCACCGTCAAACAGTTTTGATCAGCCCCAGCATTTT.

The gene calls are TRBV18 and TRBJ2-5; the match to TRBD2 covers 7 bases. The CDR3 sequence is 15 residues long. V gave up 3 bases and J gave up 5 bases; unmatched junction bases: 9. Germline V gives CDR1 KGHSH, CDR2 LQKENI. In DNA, the CDR3 is TGTGCCAGCTCACCGCCCTCAGGGCGGGGGGAGACCCAGTACTTC. Translation gives CASSPPSGRGETQYF.

This clone has a single count. J is TRBJ2-3 and V is TRBV5-1; D is perhaps TRBD1 (6 bases). V was pared by 1 base and J by 0 bases, with 12 bases between. The germline V gene encodes CDR1 SGHRS and CDR2 YFSETQ. The CDR3 sequence is 16 residues long. The CDR3 bases are TGCGCCAGCAGCTTGACAGGGCGGACTAGCACAGATACGCAGTATTTT. Encoded protein: CASSLTGRTSTDTQYF.

The rearrangement links TRBV5-8 to TRBJ1-4, with a possible D match to TRBD1 (5 bases). The CDR3 spans 15 residues. Trimming took 0 bases from V and 5 from J, leaving 11 bases between them. Germline values: CDR1 SGHTS, CDR2 YDEGEE. In nucleotides, the CDR3 is TGTGCCAGCAGCTTGGTTGGGGGAGGGAATGAAAAACTGTTTTTT. Encoded protein: CASSLVGGGNEKLFF.

The chain uses TRBV19 and TRBJ1-1; 7 nucleotides line up with TRBD1. The CDR3 runs to 15 residues. V shed 3 bases, J shed 4 bases, and the junction held 8 bases outside the gene matches. The germline V gene has CDR1 LNHDA and CDR2 SQIVND (reference sequence). The CDR3, as DNA: TGTGCCAGTAGTATCCGGAGTCAGGGGGTCACTGAAGCTTTCTTT. This encodes CASSIRSQGVTEAFF. Using reference TRBV19 and TRBJ1-1 for the parts outside the CDR3, the full variable domain is DGGITQSPKYLFRKEGQNVTLSCEQNLNHDAMYWYRQDPGQGLRLIYYSQIVNDFQKGDIAEGYSVSREKKESFPLTVTSAQKNPTAFYLCASSIRSQGVTEAFFGQGTRLTVV.

This chain connects TRBV20-1 to TRBJ2-3, with D possibly being TRBD2 (5 bases). The CDR3 is 14 amino acids. Germline CDR1 reads DFQATT; CDR2 reads SNEGSKA (reference sequence). V was clipped by 3 bases and J by 0 bases, with 10 bases between them. The CDR3 protein is CSASTRFSTDTQYF. The CDR3 coding sequence is TGCAGTGCTAGTACTAGGTTTAGCACAGATACGCAGTATTTT.

The chain recombines TRBV5-1 with TRBJ1-4; D not resolved. CDR1 SGHRS and CDR2 YFSETQ come from the germline V gene. The CDR3 consists of 15 residues. V was clipped by 0 bases and J by 8 bases, with 14 bases between them. The CDR3 loop reads CASSLVGEPSEKLFF. DNA for the CDR3: TGCGCCAGCAGCTTGGTCGGAGAGCCGTCAGAAAAACTGTTTTTT.

The chain has TRBV3-1 (or the pseudogene TRBV3-2) and TRBJ1-5; D unclear. The ends were cut back, 3 bases at V and 4 bases at J, with 10 bases in the middle. Germline values: CDR1 LGHDT, CDR2 YNNKEL (reference sequence). The CDR3 is made up of 14 amino acids. CDR3 sequence: CASSQAFGNQPQHF. In DNA, the CDR3 is TGTGCCAGCAGCCAGGCGTTCGGGAATCAGCCCCAGCATTTT.

J is TRBJ2-5 and V is TRBV28, with a weak D call TRBD2 (5 bases). V lost 7 bases and J 5 bases, leaving 20 bases between the germline ends. The CDR3 length is 15 residues. From germline, CDR1 is MDHEN and CDR2 SYDVKM. The chain's CDR3 is CASTPPGGLWETQYF. CDR3 in DNA: TGTGCCAGCACCCCCCCCGGAGGACTCTGGGAGACCCAGTACTTC.

The chain carries TRBV6-5 and TRBJ1-5, with 7 nucleotides matching TRBD1. Germline V gene lookup returns CDR1 MNHEY and CDR2 SVGAGI. The CDR3 consists of 15 residues. V trimming: 8 bases; J trimming: 10 bases; junction bases outside the gene matches: 17. The CDR3 sequence: CASVQGVDGSGPQHF. The CDR3 bases are TGTGCCAGCGTTCAGGGGGTCGACGGATCAGGCCCCCAGCATTTT.